This passage covers 30 T cell receptor beta chains from one sample sequenced in a study of T cell changes during pregnancy in multiple sclerosis. TCRdb keeps only in-frame clones here, not all; method: immunoSEQ multiplex PCR. The data show around 36,000 clones, around nine tenths seen once. Here the sequenced sample was CD4+ T cells from peripheral blood mononuclear cells, taken in the third trimester of pregnancy. These TCRs come from a female donor with multiple sclerosis, enrolled in a pregnancy study.

The V and J genes are TRBV6-1 and TRBJ2-2, with 10 bases matching TRBD2. The CDR3 loop spans 14 amino acids. Trimming removed 7 bases from V and 6 bases from J; junction bases left unmatched: 5. Germline V gene data show CDR1 as MNHNS and CDR2 as SASEGT. CDR3 protein: CASTALAGAGELFF. The CDR3 nucleotides read TGTGCCAGCACGGCCCTAGCGGGAGCCGGGGAGCTGTTTTTT.

The chain recombines TRBV7-2 with TRBJ1-5; 8 positions match TRBD1. Losses at the gene ends were 4 bases for V and 2 bases for J; bases not matched to a gene: 7. CDR3 length equals 16 residues. Germline CDR1 reads SGHTA; CDR2 reads FQGNSA. The CDR3 reads CASSSGTGGRNQPQHF. The CDR3 nucleotides read TGTGCCAGCAGCTCGGGGACAGGTGGACGCAATCAGCCCCAGCATTTT.

This clone was seen only once. The rearrangement joins TRBV29-1 to TRBJ1-1; D is unresolved. Trimming removed 4 bases at V and 6 bases at J, with 15 bases between. The germline V gene encodes CDR1 SQVTM and CDR2 ANQGSEA. The CDR3 length is 13 residues. The CDR3 region is CSVVKPLSAEAFF. The CDR3, as DNA: TGCAGCGTTGTGAAACCCCTAAGCGCTGAAGCTTTCTTT.

The chain links TRBV5-5 to TRBJ1-5; 7 nucleotides agree with TRBD1. The CDR3 has 16 amino acids. Germline CDR1 reads SGHKS; CDR2 reads YYEKEE (reference sequence). The V gene end was trimmed by 0 bases and the J gene end by 9 bases; junction bases not matched to a gene: 12. Written as DNA, the CDR3 is TGTGCCAGCAGCTTGGTCCCGAGAGGGGGCGGGCGGCCCCAGCATTTT. Protein sequence: CASSLVPRGGGRPQHF. The full variable domain, rest sourced from reference TRBV5-5 and TRBJ1-5, is DAGVTQSPTHLIKTRGQQVTLRCSPISGHKSVSWYQQVLGQGPQFIFQYYEKEERGRGNFPDRFSARQFPNYSSELNVNALLLGDSALYLCASSLVPRGGGRPQHFGDGTRLSIL.

V is TRBV27 and J is TRBJ2-1, with 8 bases lining up with TRBD2. Losses at the gene ends were 6 bases for V and 0 bases for J; bases not matched to a gene: 7. The germline V gene has CDR1 MNHEY and CDR2 SMNVEV (reference sequence). The CDR3 covers 16 residues. This CDR3 is CASRSPLADSYNEQFF. DNA of the CDR3: TGTGCCAGCAGGTCCCCACTAGCGGACTCCTACAATGAGCAGTTCTTC.

The chain combines TRBV27 with TRBJ2-7; tentative D call: TRBD1 (5 bases). CDR1 and CDR2 from the germline V gene are MNHEY and SMNVEV (reference sequence). Trimming cost V 3 bases and J 3 bases, with 9 bases left between them. The CDR3 has 13 amino acids. The DNA for the CDR3 is TGTGCCAGCAGTTTCAGGGAAAACTACGAGCAGTACTTC. It translates to CASSFRENYEQYF.

The rearrangement links TRBV14 to TRBJ2-7, with 8 positions matching TRBD1. The trim removed 3 bases at V and 6 bases at J, leaving 7 bases unmatched. CDR1 and CDR2 from the germline V gene are SGHDN and FVKESK. The CDR3 has 14 amino acids. CDR3 sequence: CASSHQTQGGEQYF. The CDR3 DNA follows: TGTGCCAGCAGCCACCAAACACAGGGGGGCGAGCAGTACTTC.

The chain uses TRBV5-6 and TRBJ2-5, with TRBD2 identical over 10 bases. CDR1 SGHDT and CDR2 YYEEEE come from the germline V gene. The J segment lost 8 bases and the V segment lost 0 bases, leaving 13 bases of the junction unmatched. This CDR3 is built from 17 residues. CDR3 sequence: CASSLGSGRAPGETQYF. The CDR3 coding sequence is TGTGCCAGCAGCTTGGGAAGCGGGAGGGCCCCTGGTGAAACCCAGTACTTC.

The rearrangement joins TRBV15 to TRBJ2-5; tentative D call: TRBD2 (5 bases). The CDR3 runs to 15 residues. Trimming removed 0 bases from V and 1 base from J, with 9 bases in between. CDR1 and CDR2 from the germline V gene are LNHNV and YYDKDF (reference sequence). CDR3 protein: CATSREPRAQETQYF. CDR3 in DNA: TGTGCCACCAGCAGAGAGCCGAGGGCCCAAGAGACCCAGTACTTC.

The gene calls are TRBV28 and TRBJ2-7, with 7 bases that match TRBD2. The CDR3 length is 12 residues. Germline V gives CDR1 MDHEN, CDR2 SYDVKM. V lost 2 bases, J lost 5 bases, and 0 bases stayed unmatched. The CDR3 nucleotides are TGTGCCAGCAGTTTACTAGCGGACGAGCAGTACTTC. Its protein is CASSLLADEQYF.

J is TRBJ1-4 and V is TRBV28, with D possibly TRBD1 on 6 matching bases. This CDR3 is built from 17 residues. The V gene lost 7 bases and the J gene lost 2 bases, with 20 bases spanning the gap. The germline gives CDR1 MDHEN, CDR2 SYDVKM. The CDR3: CASTIRGRGATNEKLFF. CDR3 in DNA: TGTGCCAGCACCATACGGGGCAGGGGCGCCACTAATGAAAAACTGTTTTTT.

The chain employs TRBV10-1 and TRBJ1-5; D remains ambiguous. Germline CDR1 is WNHNN and CDR2 is SYGVQD (reference sequence). The CDR3 has 14 amino acids. Trimming left V 0 bases short and J 1 base short, with 4 bases between. The CDR3, as DNA: TGCGCCAGCAGTGAGTCGGGCAGCAATCAGCCCCAGCATTTT. As protein: CASSESGSNQPQHF.

The genes are TRBV30 and TRBJ1-4; tentative D call: TRBD1 (5 bases). Germline lookup yields CDR1 GTSNPN and CDR2 SVGIG (reference sequence). Between the trimmed V and J ends, which lost 5 bases and 4 bases, there was a span of 8 bases. The CDR3 extends over 12 amino acids. DNA for the CDR3: TGTGCCTGGTCAGACAGTAATGAAAAACTGTTTTTT. It encodes CAWSDSNEKLFF.

This chain joins TRBV10-1 and TRBJ1-1; D uncertain. Looked up from germline, CDR1 is WNHNN and CDR2 is SYGVQD (reference sequence). The CDR3 covers 14 residues. Between the trimmed V and J ends, which lost 4 bases and 1 base, there was a span of 10 bases. CDR3 coding DNA: TGCGCCAGCAGTGCCCTGGGGAGGAACACTGAAGCTTTCTTT. Its translation is CASSALGRNTEAFF.

This chain uses TRBV29-1 with TRBJ2-2; D possibly corresponds to TRBD2 (5 bases). V lost 6 bases and J 1 base, leaving 18 bases between the germline ends. Germline CDR1 and CDR2: SQVTM and ANQGSEA. The CDR3 spans 16 residues. The CDR3 region has the DNA TGCAGCGTGGCCAAAGGAGGCAGATTGAACACCGGGGAGCTGTTTTTT. Encoded protein: CSVAKGGRLNTGELFF.

The chain has TRBV27 and TRBJ1-5, with TRBD1 matching 7 bases. Trimming cost V 7 bases and J 0 bases; bases outside gene matches: 6. Germline CDR1 MNHEY, CDR2 SMNVEV (reference sequence). The CDR3 extends over 15 amino acids. In nucleotides, the CDR3 is TGTGCCAGCAAGCAGGGGGTTATTAGCAATCAGCCCCAGCATTTT. Translating gives CASKQGVISNQPQHF.

The chain combines TRBV10-3 with TRBJ2-7; the match to TRBD2 covers 13 bases. Germline assignment: CDR1 ENHRY and CDR2 SYGVKD. The V and J ends lost 2 bases and 11 bases, in that order; junction bases with no gene match: 6. The CDR3 length is 14 residues. The DNA of the CDR3 is TGTGCCATCAGTGAGCCTCGGACTAGCGGGAGAGAGTACTTC. Translation gives CAISEPRTSGREYF.

In its sample, this clone was seen once. This chain joins TRBV18 and TRBJ2-1; D may be TRBD2 (7 bases). The CDR3 is 18 residues long. Trimming cost V 0 bases and J 3 bases, with 18 bases left between them. CDR1 and CDR2 (germline): KGHSH, LQKENI. This chain's CDR3 is CASSPPLGGAVRYNEQFF. The DNA for the CDR3 is TGTGCCAGCTCACCACCCCTGGGGGGGGCGGTACGCTACAATGAGCAGTTCTTC. The full variable domain, completed using reference TRBV18 and TRBJ2-1, is NAGVMQNPRHLVRRRGQEARLRCSPMKGHSHVYWYRQLPEEGLKFMVYLQKENIIDESGMPKERFSAEFPKEGPSILRIQQVVRGDSAAYFCASSPPLGGAVRYNEQFFGPGTRLTVL.

The rearrangement uses TRBV5-4 and TRBJ2-1; 12 bases agree with TRBD2. The CDR3 runs to 15 residues. Germline V gene lookup returns CDR1 SGHNT and CDR2 YYREEE (reference sequence). V lost 4 bases and J lost 7; bases outside the gene matches: 6. CDR3 in DNA: TGTGCCAGCAGCCCGACTAGCGGGAGACGAAATGAGCAGTTCTTC. This gives the protein CASSPTSGRRNEQFF.

CDR3 bases: TGTGCCAGCAGATTTCTACAGGAGAATCAGCCCCAGCATTTT. Protein product: CASRFLQENQPQHF. The chain combines TRBV27 with TRBJ1-5, with a weak D call TRBD1 (5 bases). The CDR3 sequence is 14 residues long. Germline values: CDR1 MNHEY, CDR2 SMNVEV (reference sequence). The germline V and J ends were trimmed by 6 bases and 4 bases, with 13 bases remaining between them.

The chain links TRBV5-1 to TRBJ1-4; possibly TRBD1 for D (6 bases). The CDR3 covers 15 residues. V dropped 1 base and J dropped 3 bases, with 10 bases sitting between them. Germline V gene sequence: CDR1 SGHRS, CDR2 YFSETQ. CDR3 protein: CASSLSGAANEKLFF. In nucleotides, the CDR3 is TGCGCCAGCAGCTTGTCAGGGGCTGCTAATGAAAAACTGTTTTTT.

V usage is TRBV6-1 and J usage is TRBJ1-1; 7 bases are a match to TRBD1. V trimming: 7 bases; J trimming: 3 bases; junction bases outside the gene matches: 8. In germline, CDR1 is MNHNS, CDR2 SASEGT. There are 14 residues in the CDR3. This CDR3 is CASNNRGYHTEAFF. In DNA, the CDR3 is TGTGCCAGCAATAACAGGGGATATCACACTGAAGCTTTCTTT.

V and J are TRBV6-5 and TRBJ1-5, with a weak D call TRBD1 (6 bases). With 4 bases removed from V and 2 bases from J, the gap between germline ends came to 12 bases. The CDR3 totals 15 residues. Germline CDR1 reads MNHEY; CDR2 reads SVGAGI. The CDR3 sequence is CASSSTRTGNQPQHF. CDR3 sequence (DNA): TGTGCCAGCAGTTCTACTCGGACAGGCAATCAGCCCCAGCATTTT.

This clone has only a few counts. This chain links TRBV23-1 with TRBJ2-7; 7 bases are a match to TRBD1. TRBV23-1 counts as an open reading frame of uncertain function. Trimming removed 2 bases from V and 7 bases from J; junction bases left unmatched: 14. The length of the CDR3 is 16 residues. This CDR3 is CASSQVGGAPSGEQYF. The CDR3 DNA is TGCGCCAGCAGTCAAGTAGGGGGCGCCCCGTCGGGGGAGCAGTACTTC.

This chain uses TRBV28 with TRBJ2-5; 10 nucleotides line up with TRBD1. This CDR3 is built from 14 residues. The germline V gene has CDR1 MDHEN and CDR2 SYDVKM. Unmatched junction bases numbered 4, after V lost 4 bases and J lost 5 bases. CDR3 loop: CASSSTGGVETQYF. DNA of the CDR3: TGTGCCAGCAGTTCGACAGGGGGCGTTGAGACCCAGTACTTC.

The chain carries TRBV5-4 and TRBJ2-1, with 10 bases lining up with TRBD1. CDR1 and CDR2 from the germline V gene are SGHNT and YYREEE (reference sequence). V was pared by 1 base and J by 8 bases, with 3 bases of the junction left unmatched. This CDR3 region has 14 residues. The CDR3 DNA sequence: TGTGCCAGCAGCTTGATAGGACAGGGGGATGAGCAGTTCTTC. Translated: CASSLIGQGDEQFF.

J is TRBJ2-5 and V is TRBV7-8, with unresolved D. The V gene lost 6 bases and the J gene lost 5 bases, with 10 bases spanning the gap. The CDR3 runs 12 residues. CDR1 SGHVS and CDR2 FQNEAQ come from the germline V gene. CDR3 DNA sequence: TGTGCCAGCAGTCGCCCCGGGGAGACCCAGTACTTC. This translates into CASSRPGETQYF.

J is TRBJ2-7 and V is TRBV4-1, with D maybe TRBD2 (6 bases). Germline V gene lookup returns CDR1 MGHRA and CDR2 YSYEKL. V was trimmed by 4 bases and J by 5 bases, leaving 18 bases between them. The CDR3 contains 15 residues. CDR3 residues: CASSRRDWSRDEQYF. DNA for the CDR3: TGCGCCAGCAGCCGGAGGGACTGGTCGCGAGACGAGCAGTACTTC.

V usage is TRBV5-1 and J usage is TRBJ2-3; 14 positions match TRBD2. The CDR3 runs 19 residues. V shed 4 bases and J 4 bases; nucleotides not matched to a gene: 14. Germline V lookup: CDR1 SGHRS, CDR2 YFSETQ. The CDR3 loop reads CASSPEGTSGRGGADTQYF. CDR3 nucleotide sequence: TGCGCCAGCAGCCCGGAGGGGACTAGCGGGAGAGGGGGAGCAGATACGCAGTATTTT.

The gene calls are TRBV5-1 and TRBJ2-1, with D possibly matching TRBD2 (6 bases). The CDR3 contains 14 residues. The V and J ends lost 4 bases and 8 bases respectively, with 16 bases between them. Germline lookup yields CDR1 SGHRS and CDR2 YFSETQ. The CDR3 protein is CASSKGTYIDEQFF. In DNA form, the CDR3 reads TGCGCCAGCAGCAAGGGGACTTACATAGATGAGCAGTTCTTC.